This T cell receptor (beta chain) originates from a study of cytomegalovirus exposure and HLA in healthy donors. Study information: The same platform used for the 666 first-cohort repertoires was also used for the approximately 120 validation repertoires, as a later analysis reported. Study-level points and caveats: A subsequent analysis found that TCR clusters from the first cohort also tended to co-occur in the 120 or so validation repertoires, with approximately 95% of cluster scores above 0. Associated with cytomegalovirus, according to the listing, were around 170 TCR beta chains. Diagnosis of cytomegalovirus status made by the classifier reportedly showed high specificity and sensitivity.

The table came from immunoSEQ multiplex PCR; TCRdb's copy has only in-frame clones and leaves some out. The repertoire includes 59,000 or so clones, 85% to 90% of them detected once, and about 16% sits in the top ten. The CDR3 runs 12 residues. Germline CDR1 reads MNHEY; CDR2 reads SMNVEV (reference sequence). With 8 bases removed from V and 7 bases from J, the gap between germline ends came to 14 bases. Of note for this clone: Its antigen remains unidentified.

The receptor was derived from a woman aged 18 to 35 in good health and CMV-seronegative. The rearrangement uses TRBV27 and TRBJ1-1, with D perhaps TRBD1 (5 bases). Specimen: PBMCs. The CDR3 sequence is CASGGVGGEAFF. DNA for the CDR3: TGTGCCAGCGGGGGGGTGGGGGGTGAAGCTTTCTTT.